These 25 T cell receptor beta chains were all obtained from the same sample, sequenced in a study of cytomegalovirus exposure and HLA in healthy donors (dated by TCRdb to 2017 to 2019). Libraries were prepared through the immunoSEQ multiplex PCR assay. A mixture of 60 forward primers for TCR Vbeta segments and 13 reverse primers for TCR Jbeta segments was used in the multiplex PCR. Held by TCRdb, this immuneACCESS table contains in-frame sequences only and omits some clones. Under half of the omission traces to an unresolved V gene where checked; the cause of the rest is unknown. Present in this sample are some 130,000 clones, around 78% of which were seen just once. Roughly 1.5% of the sample belongs to the ten largest clones. Material for sequencing was PBMCs. These receptors were taken from a woman in her late teens or twenties in good health and CMV-seronegative.

Here the CDR3 reads CASSEGPYEQYF. As DNA, the CDR3 is TGTGCCAGCAGTGAGGGCCCCTACGAGCAGTACTTC. This rearrangement joins TRBV2 to TRBJ2-7; D unresolved. Trimming took off 3 bases at V and 2 bases at J, with 5 bases between the two ends. The CDR3 length is 12 residues. The V gene's germline CDR1 is SNHLY and CDR2 FYNNEI.

This chain uses TRBV25-1 with TRBJ1-1, with D possibly matching TRBD1 (5 bases). With 8 bases removed from V and 5 bases from J, the gap between germline ends came to 15 bases. CDR3 length: 13 amino acids. Germline V gene lookup returns CDR1 MGHDK and CDR2 SYGVNS. CDR3 residues: CASLGVSGTEAFF. The CDR3 DNA follows: TGTGCCAGCCTAGGGGTCTCGGGTACTGAAGCTTTCTTT.

In its sample, this clone was seen once. The chain recombines TRBV5-6 with TRBJ1-4; the match to TRBD1 covers 10 bases. The CDR3 sequence is 16 residues long. V was pared by 4 bases and J by 4 bases, with 7 bases of the junction left unmatched. Looked up from germline, CDR1 is SGHDT and CDR2 is YYEEEE. CDR3 protein: CASSLPGTGDNEKLFF. The DNA for the CDR3 is TGTGCCAGCAGCCTCCCCGGGACAGGGGATAATGAAAAACTGTTTTTT.

The rearrangement uses TRBV19 and TRBJ2-7; tentatively, D is TRBD2 (6 bases). Germline CDR1 and CDR2: LNHDA and SQIVND (reference sequence). V lost 5 bases and J lost 2, with 10 bases in between. This CDR3 spans 13 amino acids. Written as DNA, the CDR3 is TGTGCCAGTAGTCAGGGAGGAACCTACGAGCAGTACTTC. This codes for CASSQGGTYEQYF.

This rearrangement joins TRBV7-8 to TRBJ1-1; D is uncertain. The CDR3 runs to 13 residues. The V end was cut by 0 bases, the J end by 12 bases, with 14 bases between. Germline V gene data show CDR1 as SGHVS and CDR2 as FQNEAQ. CDR3 coding DNA: TGTGCCAGCAGCTTAGCGCGGATGTCTCAGTCTTTCTTT. Protein product: CASSLARMSQSFF. The variable domain in full, with the rest retrieved from reference TRBV7-8 and TRBJ1-1, is GAGVSQSPRYKVAKRGQDVALRCDPISGHVSLFWYQQALGQGPEFLTYFQNEAQLDKSGLPSDRFFAERPEGSVSTLKIQRTQQEDSAVYLCASSLARMSQSFFGQGTRLTVV.

V gene TRBV5-1 combines with J gene TRBJ2-1; 7 bases fit TRBD2. V gave up 5 bases and J gave up 2 bases; unmatched junction bases: 7. The CDR3 totals 15 residues. The germline V gene encodes CDR1 SGHRS and CDR2 YFSETQ. CDR3 sequence (DNA): TGCGCCAGCAGGAGGGCGGGAGTCACCTACAATGAGCAGTTCTTC. It is translated as CASRRAGVTYNEQFF.

This chain links TRBV7-2 with TRBJ1-3, with no clear D. CDR3 length equals 14 residues. Trimming took off 8 bases at V and 4 bases at J, with 15 bases between the two ends. Germline V lookup: CDR1 SGHTA, CDR2 FQGNSA. DNA of the CDR3: TGTGCCAGCCATTTGGCGGGGTCGGGAAACACCATATATTTT. Its translation: CASHLAGSGNTIYF. Full variable domain (rest looked up from reference TRBV7-2 and TRBJ1-3): GAGVSQSPSNKVTEKGKDVELRCDPISGHTALYWYRQSLGQGLEFLIYFQGNSAPDKSGLPSDRFSAERTGGSVSTLTIQRTQQEDSAVYLCASHLAGSGNTIYFGEGSWLTVV.

The V and J genes are TRBV4-2 and TRBJ2-1; no clear D. Germline CDR1 and CDR2: LGHNA and YNFKEQ. V lost 1 base to trimming and J lost 8 bases, with 12 bases between them. The CDR3 has 14 residues. CDR3 sequence reads: CASSQVIGLYEQFF. Written as DNA, the CDR3 is TGTGCCAGCAGCCAAGTTATTGGGCTGTATGAGCAGTTCTTC.

The chain uses TRBV6-6 and TRBJ2-7; 10 bases are shared with TRBD1. The CDR3 is 13 amino acids. Trimming took 10 bases from V and 4 from J; bases not matched to a gene: 7. CDR1 and CDR2 (germline): MNHNY, SVGAGI (reference sequence). The CDR3, as DNA: TGTGCCACCTCCGGGACAGGGGTTTACGAGCAGTACTTC. This codes for CATSGTGVYEQYF.

The chain has TRBV5-1 and TRBJ1-5; D remains unclear. The CDR3 is 10 amino acids. The V gene's germline CDR1 is SGHRS and CDR2 YFSETQ. The germline V and J ends were trimmed by 7 bases and 4 bases, with 3 bases remaining between them. The CDR3 here is CASPNQPQHF. In DNA, the CDR3 is TGCGCCAGCCCGAATCAGCCCCAGCATTTT.

There are a few counts of this clone. This chain connects TRBV30 to TRBJ1-1; D is uncertain. V lost 0 bases and J 5 bases, leaving 13 bases between the germline ends. The V gene's germline CDR1 is GTSNPN and CDR2 SVGIG (reference sequence). The CDR3 is made up of 14 amino acids. DNA of the CDR3: TGTGCCTGGAGTGTGGGAGGGAAGCGGACTGAAGCTTTCTTT. It encodes CAWSVGGKRTEAFF.

This sequence joins TRBV9 and TRBJ2-5; TRBD2 might be the D (5 bases). The germline gives CDR1 SGDLS, CDR2 YYNGEE. CDR3 length equals 14 residues. V gave up 4 bases and J gave up 1 base, with 11 bases separating them. The CDR3 loop reads CASSLTGSQETQYF. CDR3 bases: TGTGCCAGCAGCCTTACGGGGAGCCAAGAGACCCAGTACTTC.

The chain employs TRBV4-2 and TRBJ2-3; 8 bases align to TRBD2. The J segment lost 2 bases and the V segment lost 0 bases, leaving 4 bases of the junction unmatched. This CDR3 spans 16 amino acids. The germline V gene encodes CDR1 LGHNA and CDR2 YNFKEQ. CDR3 DNA sequence: TGTGCCAGCAGCCAAGACCTAGCGGGCGCCACAGATACGCAGTATTTT. It translates to CASSQDLAGATDTQYF.

The chain's CDR3 is CASSLGPKPGDTQYF. The CDR3 DNA follows: TGTGCCAGCAGCTTGGGGCCTAAACCAGGAGATACGCAGTATTTT. V and J are TRBV5-4 and TRBJ2-3; D not certain. Trimming cost V 0 bases and J 5 bases, with 13 bases left between them. This CDR3 is 15 amino acids long. Germline CDR1 SGHNT, CDR2 YYREEE (reference sequence). Filled out from reference TRBV5-4 and TRBJ2-3, the complete variable domain reads ETGVTQSPTHLIKTRGQQVTLRCSSQSGHNTVSWYQQALGQGPQFIFQYYREEENGRGNFPPRFSGLQFPNYSSELNVNALELDDSALYLCASSLGPKPGDTQYFGPGTRLTVL.

This chain links TRBV25-1 with TRBJ2-7; D possibly corresponds to TRBD1 (5 bases). The germline gives CDR1 MGHDK, CDR2 SYGVNS. V lost 6 bases and J 2 bases, leaving 20 bases between the germline ends. The CDR3 covers 16 residues. The CDR3 region has the DNA TGTGCCAGCAGCCCCCTGCAGGGAACAGGTACCTACGAGCAGTACTTC. This encodes CASSPLQGTGTYEQYF.

The J gene is TRBJ2-7, the V gene TRBV19; 8 bases line up with TRBD1. Trimming at V came to 8 bases and at J to 3 bases, leaving 9 bases not matched to a gene. The CDR3 extends over 14 amino acids. Germline CDR1 reads LNHDA; CDR2 reads SQIVND (reference sequence). CDR3 region: CASSTGAESYEQYF. The DNA for the CDR3 is TGTGCCAGTTCGACAGGGGCGGAAAGCTACGAGCAGTACTTC.

In its sample, this clone was seen a few times. This chain uses TRBV2 with TRBJ2-7; D is unclear. V was clipped by 4 bases and J by 5 bases, with 6 bases between them. There are 11 residues in the CDR3. The germline gives CDR1 SNHLY, CDR2 FYNNEI. The CDR3 reads CASSVHDEQYF. The CDR3 bases are TGTGCCAGCAGTGTACACGACGAGCAGTACTTC.

This chain links TRBV5-1 with TRBJ2-5; 7 nucleotides match TRBD1. Germline V lookup: CDR1 SGHRS, CDR2 YFSETQ. The CDR3 totals 15 residues. V lost 4 bases, J lost 1 base, and 7 bases stayed unmatched. CDR3 coding DNA: TGCGCCAGCAGCCCACGGACAGGTGTCCAAGAGACCCAGTACTTC. Protein: CASSPRTGVQETQYF.

This rearrangement joins TRBV6-6 to TRBJ1-2; 8 bases fit TRBD1. Germline V CDR1 and CDR2: MNHNY, SVGAGI (reference sequence). The CDR3 is 15 residues long. J was trimmed by 7 bases and V by 6 bases; bases with no gene match: 13. CDR3 bases: TGTGCCAGCAGCCACTCTGACAGGGGAGCAGGTGGCTACACCTTC. It yields the protein CASSHSDRGAGGYTF.

The rearrangement uses TRBV29-1 and TRBJ2-1; D uncertain. Between the trimmed V and J ends, which lost 2 bases and 6 bases, there was a span of 14 bases. CDR3 size: 14 residues. CDR1 is SQVTM and CDR2 is ANQGSEA in the germline V gene. Here the CDR3 reads CSVESTTWVNEQFF. DNA for the CDR3: TGCAGCGTTGAATCCACTACCTGGGTCAATGAGCAGTTCTTC.

The chain joins TRBV5-1 to TRBJ2-3, with 7 bases fitting TRBD1. CDR1 and CDR2 (germline): SGHRS, YFSETQ. The CDR3 runs to 15 residues. The V segment lost 0 bases and the J segment 6 bases; nucleotides outside the gene matches: 7. CDR3 DNA sequence: TGCGCCAGCAGCTTGGGACAGGGAAATGTGGATACGCAGTATTTT. Encoded protein: CASSLGQGNVDTQYF.

The V and J genes are TRBV19 and TRBJ1-1, with 7 bases matching TRBD1. The CDR3 runs 15 residues. The germline V gene has CDR1 LNHDA and CDR2 SQIVND (reference sequence). J lost 4 bases, V lost 6 bases, and 11 bases had no gene match. Here the CDR3 DNA reads TGTGCCAGTAGGGGCCAAGGGGGCGAGGGCACTGAAGCTTTCTTT. This sequence encodes CASRGQGGEGTEAFF.

The rearrangement joins TRBV7-9 to TRBJ1-1; 7 bases are shared with TRBD1. Germline lookup yields CDR1 SEHNR and CDR2 FQNEAQ (reference sequence). V dropped 8 bases and J dropped 4; count of bases not matched to a gene: 13. CDR3 length equals 15 residues. CDR3 sequence (DNA): TGTGCCAGCGGGACAGCCCCTCTCACGGGCACTGAAGCTTTCTTT. Translated: CASGTAPLTGTEAFF.

This clone was counted a single time. V usage is TRBV6-1 and J usage is TRBJ1-1; 7 bases line up with TRBD1. CDR1 and CDR2 (germline): MNHNS, SASEGT. Germline trimming cut 5 bases from V and 4 bases from J; bases unmatched to any gene: 4. This CDR3 contains 13 residues. Here the CDR3 reads CASSHTGVTEAFF. In DNA, the CDR3 is TGTGCCAGCAGTCACACAGGGGTCACTGAAGCTTTCTTT.

This clone came up once. This chain connects TRBV2 to TRBJ2-1, with D perhaps TRBD2 (6 bases). Per the germline V gene, CDR1 is SNHLY and CDR2 is FYNNEI. V gave up 5 bases and J gave up 0 bases, with 14 bases separating them. The CDR3 runs 16 residues. The CDR3: CASSPWRGSSYNEQFF. The CDR3 DNA sequence: TGTGCCAGCAGTCCCTGGCGGGGAAGCTCCTACAATGAGCAGTTCTTC. Looking up the rest from reference TRBV2 and TRBJ2-1 gives the full variable domain: EPEVTQTPSHQVTQMGQEVILRCVPISNHLYFYWYRQILGQKVEFLVSFYNNEISEKSEIFDDQFSVERPDGSNFTLKIRSTKLEDSAMYFCASSPWRGSSYNEQFFGPGTRLTVL.